Listed here are 16 T cell receptor beta chains from one sample, sequenced in a study of T cell repertoires in cytomegalovirus infection. These TCRs' antigens remain unknown. TCRdb passed the reads through MiXCR, listing each CDR3 protein once. Of some 500,000 distinct CDR3 sequences in the sample, 25% to 35% are singletons; the top ten hold roughly 17%. The sequenced sample was cultured PBMCs, obtained from culture after CMV antigen stimulation. The receptors shown here come from a human donor in good health (CMV status not recorded). Some clones in this sample may be carry-over from other donors' samples.

This chain joins TRBV6-8 and TRBJ2-2; D is unclear. Germline CDR1 MNHGY, CDR2 SAAAGT. The germline V and J ends were trimmed by 0 bases and 5 bases, with 7 bases remaining between them. CDR3 length: 14 amino acids. The CDR3 DNA is TGTGCCAGCAGTTACTCGAAAGGGACCGGGGAGCTGTTTTTT. Translated, it gives CASSYSKGTGELFF.

The V call is TRBV6-8, the J call TRBJ1-2, with D possibly being TRBD1 (5 bases). The length of the CDR3 is 12 residues. V was shortened by 6 bases and J by 4 bases, with 9 bases between the two germline ends. Germline CDR1 MNHGY, CDR2 SAAAGT. The CDR3 region is CASRGTAYGYTF. In DNA, the CDR3 is TGTGCCAGCAGGGGGACGGCCTATGGCTACACCTTC.

This chain joins TRBV20-1 and TRBJ1-2, with 7 positions matching TRBD1. CDR1 is DFQATT, CDR2 SNEGSKA, per germline (reference sequence). V dropped 2 bases and J dropped 3; count of bases not matched to a gene: 3. The CDR3 is 13 residues long. CDR3 in amino acids: CSARTGTDYGYTF. The CDR3 DNA reads as TGCAGTGCTAGAACCGGGACAGACTATGGCTACACCTTC.

This sequence joins TRBV7-6 and TRBJ2-3, with 9 positions matching TRBD2. V dropped 1 base and J dropped 4; count of bases not matched to a gene: 6. The CDR3 contains 16 residues. Germline CDR1 is SGHVS and CDR2 is FNYEAQ. CDR3 coding DNA: TGTGCCAGCAGCTTAGATAGTAGCGGGAGCTCAGATACGCAGTATTTT. Translation: CASSLDSSGSSDTQYF.

This clonotype turned up a few times. This chain uses TRBV28 with TRBJ2-5; D ambiguous. CDR3 length equals 12 residues. Germline V gives CDR1 MDHEN, CDR2 SYDVKM. Deletions cut 5 bases from V and 2 bases from J, with 6 bases between. CDR3 sequence: CASSQTQETQYF. CDR3 nucleotides: TGTGCCAGCAGTCAAACTCAAGAGACCCAGTACTTC.

This clonotype was seen at least ten times. The DNA of the CDR3 is TGTGCCAGCAGCTTAGCCCCCTCGCAAGAGACCCAGTACTTC. Residues: CASSLAPSQETQYF. The rearrangement uses TRBV7-2 and TRBJ2-5; D gene uncertain. The CDR3 length is 14 residues. In germline, CDR1 is SGHTA, CDR2 FQGNSA. The V end was cut by 0 bases, the J end by 2 bases, with 7 bases between. Full variable domain (remainder filled in from reference TRBV7-2 and TRBJ2-5): GAGVSQSPSNKVTEKGKDVELRCDPISGHTALYWYRQSLGQGLEFLIYFQGNSAPDKSGLPSDRFSAERTGGSVSTLTIQRTQQEDSAVYLCASSLAPSQETQYFGPGTRLLVL.

This clonotype was counted ten times or more. The rearrangement links TRBV7-2 to TRBJ2-2, with 11 bases matching TRBD2. The V gene end was trimmed by 0 bases and the J gene end by 3 bases; junction bases not matched to a gene: 3. Per the germline V gene, CDR1 is SGHTA and CDR2 is FQGNSA. The CDR3 loop spans 17 amino acids. The CDR3 DNA reads as TGTGCCAGCAGCTTAGCTTGGGGACTAGCGGACACCGGGGAGCTGTTTTTT. Its translation: CASSLAWGLADTGELFF.

In its sample, this clonotype was seen a few times. V usage is TRBV7-2 and J usage is TRBJ2-5; 14 nucleotides align to TRBD2. The CDR3 consists of 17 residues. CDR1 and CDR2 from the germline V gene are SGHTA and FQGNSA. V shed 7 bases and J 1 base; nucleotides not matched to a gene: 8. CDR3 sequence reads: CASILGTSGSSQETQYF. The CDR3 nucleotides are TGTGCCAGCATCCTTGGGACTAGCGGGAGCTCCCAAGAGACCCAGTACTTC. Looking up the rest from reference TRBV7-2 and TRBJ2-5 gives the full variable domain: GAGVSQSPSNKVTEKGKDVELRCDPISGHTALYWYRQSLGQGLEFLIYFQGNSAPDKSGLPSDRFSAERTGGSVSTLTIQRTQQEDSAVYLCASILGTSGSSQETQYFGPGTRLLVL.

The sample holds many counts of this clonotype. The genes are TRBV11-2 and TRBJ2-2, with TRBD1 matching 7 bases. CDR3 size: 19 residues. Germline CDR1 is SGHAT and CDR2 is FQNNGV. The J segment lost 0 bases and the V segment lost 0 bases, leaving 10 bases of the junction unmatched. DNA of the CDR3: TGTGCCAGCAGCTTAGATCGTAACAGGGGAGCAACGAACACCGGGGAGCTGTTTTTT. Its translation is CASSLDRNRGATNTGELFF.

The chain links TRBV7-9 to TRBJ2-1; 15 bases map to TRBD2. Germline values: CDR1 SEHNR, CDR2 FQNEAQ (reference sequence). J was trimmed by 4 bases and V by 5 bases; bases with no gene match: 12. This CDR3 has 19 residues. As DNA, the CDR3 is TGTGCCAGCAGCCCCCGCTGGACTAGCGGGAGGGCCTTTTACAATGAGCAGTTCTTC. Translated: CASSPRWTSGRAFYNEQFF.

V is TRBV19 and J is TRBJ2-1; 11 positions match TRBD2. Germline CDR1 is LNHDA and CDR2 is SQIVND (reference sequence). After removal of 5 bases from V and 2 bases from J, the junction contained 2 bases not matched to a gene. The CDR3 runs to 15 residues. The CDR3 loop reads CASSHSGRAYNEQFF. As DNA, the CDR3 is TGTGCCAGTAGTCATAGCGGGAGGGCCTACAATGAGCAGTTCTTC.

This clonotype was seen a handful of times. V and J are TRBV28 and TRBJ2-2; D not certain. Trimming shortened V by 7 bases and J by 8 bases, and 11 bases separated the two germline ends. The CDR3 loop spans 12 amino acids. CDR1 is MDHEN, CDR2 SYDVKM, per germline. The CDR3 sequence: CASTANVGELFF. The CDR3 DNA is TGTGCCAGCACCGCAAATGTGGGGGAGCTGTTTTTT.

This rearrangement joins TRBV28 to TRBJ1-1; D not resolved. Trimming took 1 base from V and 1 from J, leaving 7 bases between them. CDR1 and CDR2 from the germline V gene are MDHEN and SYDVKM. CDR3 size: 14 residues. The CDR3 region is CASSLFTQNTEAFF. The DNA of the CDR3 is TGTGCCAGCAGTTTATTTACCCAGAACACTGAAGCTTTCTTT.

The rearrangement uses TRBV5-1 and TRBJ1-2; TRBD1 aligns across 9 bases. Trimming took 4 bases from V and 3 from J; bases not matched to a gene: 7. Germline V gene lookup returns CDR1 SGHRS and CDR2 YFSETQ. The CDR3 sequence is 15 residues long. The CDR3 reads CASSPLRQGDYGYTF. The CDR3 DNA sequence: TGCGCCAGCAGCCCCCTCCGACAGGGGGACTATGGCTACACCTTC.

This clonotype was counted between two and nine times. V and J are TRBV24-1 and TRBJ2-3; D remains unclear. The CDR3 has 15 residues. The germline V and J ends were trimmed by 6 bases and 4 bases, with 16 bases remaining between them. CDR1 and CDR2 from the germline V gene are KGHDR and SFDVKD. The CDR3 coding sequence is TGTGCCACCAGTCGGCTAGGCGGTGGCTCAGATACGCAGTATTTT. This gives the protein CATSRLGGGSDTQYF.

The rearrangement joins TRBV3-1 to TRBJ2-2; TRBD1 or TRBD2 may be the D gene (5 bases each). CDR1 and CDR2 from the germline V gene are LGHDT and YNNKEL (reference sequence). This CDR3 has 19 amino acids. The germline V and J ends were trimmed by 6 bases and 7 bases, with 30 bases remaining between them. The CDR3 DNA is TGTGCCAGCAGGCCAAAGAGGGCAGGGATTGTACCCGATGACGGGGAGCTGTTTTTT. Residues: CASRPKRAGIVPDDGELFF. The variable domain in full, with the rest retrieved from reference TRBV3-1 and TRBJ2-2, is DTAVSQTPKYLVTQMGNDKSIKCEQNLGHDTMYWYKQDSKKFLKIMFSYNNKELIINETVPNRFSPKSPDKAHLNLHINSLELGDSAVYFCASRPKRAGIVPDDGELFFGEGSRLTVL.